This TCR beta chain was retrieved from a study of T cell responses to AZD1222 COVID-19 vaccine. Trimming shortened V by 0 bases and J by 4 bases, and 13 bases separated the two germline ends. This CDR3 contains 16 residues. Germline values: CDR1 LNHNV, CDR2 YYDKDF (reference sequence). Sequencing used immunoSEQ multiplex PCR; TCRdb keeps in-frame clones, though not all of them. The top ten clones hold roughly 1% of a sample with about 200,000 clones, around 93% of them seen once. The chain has TRBV15 and TRBJ1-3; a possible D gene is TRBD1 (6 bases). The sequencing here drew on peripheral blood, taken 28 days after the second AZD1222 dose. The sequence came from an adult who received the AZD1222 COVID-19 vaccine. The CDR3 region is CATSREGAGLGNTIYF. The CDR3 DNA reads as TGTGCCACCAGCAGAGAGGGGGCAGGGTTGGGAAACACCATATATTTT. Together with reference TRBV15 and TRBJ1-3, the CDR3 gives the full variable domain: DAMVIQNPRYQVTQFGKPVTLSCSQTLNHNVMYWYQQKSSQAPKLLFHYYDKDFNNEADTPDNFQSRRPNTSFCFLDIRSPGLGDTAMYLCATSREGAGLGNTIYFGEGSWLTVV.